The entry that follows covers one T cell receptor (beta chain) sequence. Its antigen is not known. These data come from a study of T cell clusters in autoimmune cytopenias. Study outcomes and limitations: Comparing secondary cytopenia with chronic lymphocytic leukemia showed no cluster-lack signature, apparently masked by lymphoma repertoire.

Multiplex touch-down PCR amplified TRB using TRB-A and TRB-B pools in one tube. TCRdb reprocessed the multiplex PCR reads and reports one entry per CDR3 protein, with no DNA. The table lists around 4,000 distinct CDR3 sequences. Some 39,000 genome equivalents of blood DNA were amplified for TRB. The receptor comes from a human donor with an autoimmune cytopenia or autoimmune hepatitis (not recorded which). Sequenced input: peripheral blood.

CDR3 amino acids: CASSLKGQLTYEQYF. This chain joins TRBV12-3 or TRBV12-4 and TRBJ2-7; TCRdb designates TRBD1, a call that cannot be tested without DNA. The CDR3 is 15 amino acids.